These 21 T cell receptor beta chains share one sample of origin, sequenced in a study of T cell changes during pregnancy in multiple sclerosis. Sequenced by immunoSEQ multiplex PCR; TCRdb stores in-frame clones only, minus some. Of 85,000 to 100,000 clones in the sample, 92% are singletons; the top ten hold approximately 2.6%. The starting material was peripheral blood, obtained in the first trimester of pregnancy. The receptors originated from a female donor with multiple sclerosis, enrolled in a pregnancy study.

This chain uses TRBV5-1 with TRBJ2-1; D is unclear. The CDR3 runs to 13 residues. Germline-derived CDR1 and CDR2 are SGHRS and YFSETQ. The V end was cut by 3 bases, the J end by 7 bases, with 11 bases between. As DNA, the CDR3 is TGCGCCAGCAGCTCCGAAGGCGGAAATGAGCAGTTCTTC. This gives the protein CASSSEGGNEQFF.

The chain has TRBV11-2 and TRBJ2-2, with 8 nucleotides matching TRBD2. This CDR3 has 16 amino acids. J lost 7 bases, V lost 4 bases, and 11 bases had no gene match. Germline values: CDR1 SGHAT, CDR2 FQNNGV. The CDR3 region is CASSSGGVAGLGELFF. The CDR3 DNA reads TGTGCCAGCAGCTCCGGGGGGGTAGCGGGGCTCGGGGAGCTGTTTTTT.

This clone was seen once. The chain recombines TRBV2 with TRBJ2-3; 7 bases agree with TRBD1. Germline V gene data show CDR1 as SNHLY and CDR2 as FYNNEI. V shed 8 bases, J shed 0 bases, and the junction held 5 bases outside the gene matches. This CDR3 has 14 amino acids. CDR3 protein: CASGRDRSTDTQYF. CDR3 in DNA: TGTGCCAGCGGCCGGGACAGAAGCACAGATACGCAGTATTTT.

The chain carries TRBV6-4 and TRBJ2-7; D is perhaps TRBD2 (5 bases). This CDR3 spans 12 amino acids. V dropped 8 bases and J dropped 3 bases, with 11 bases sitting between them. Germline loops: CDR1 MRHNA, CDR2 SNTAGT. The CDR3 nucleotides read TGTGCCAGCGGGGAGTCGGGCTACGAGCAGTACTTC. Encoded protein: CASGESGYEQYF.

The CDR3 spells CASSQEGGGRGATNEKLFF. The DNA of the CDR3 is TGTGCCAGCAGCCAAGAGGGGGGAGGAAGGGGTGCAACTAATGAAAAACTGTTTTTT. The chain employs TRBV4-2 and TRBJ1-4; D is possibly TRBD1 (5 bases). CDR1 and CDR2 from the germline V gene are LGHNA and YNFKEQ. Trimming removed 0 bases at V and 0 bases at J, with 17 bases between. This CDR3 comprises 19 residues.

The chain combines TRBV10-3 with TRBJ2-7; the D gene is possibly TRBD2 (7 bases). CDR1 is ENHRY, CDR2 SYGVKD, per germline. The ends were cut back, 3 bases at V and 3 bases at J, with 15 bases in the middle. This CDR3 comprises 15 residues. In DNA, the CDR3 is TGTGCCATCAGTGATAAGGGGGAGGGCTACTACGAGCAGTACTTC. This gives the protein CAISDKGEGYYEQYF.

The gene calls are TRBV7-9 and TRBJ2-3; D not resolved. Germline V gene sequence: CDR1 SEHNR, CDR2 FQNEAQ (reference sequence). V lost 0 bases, J lost 0 bases, and 4 bases lay in between. This CDR3 contains 14 residues. The CDR3 bases are TGTGCCAGCAGCTTAGCGAGAAGCACAGATACGCAGTATTTT. Translated, it gives CASSLARSTDTQYF.

The chain carries TRBV15 and TRBJ1-5; TRBD1 might be the D (5 bases). Between the trimmed V and J ends, which lost 0 bases and 2 bases, there was a span of 8 bases. CDR1 and CDR2 (germline): LNHNV, YYDKDF (reference sequence). This CDR3 region has 15 residues. The CDR3 is CATSRDVGRNQPQHF. The CDR3 nucleotides read TGTGCCACCAGCAGAGATGTGGGGCGCAATCAGCCCCAGCATTTT. The variable domain in full, with the rest retrieved from reference TRBV15 and TRBJ1-5, is DAMVIQNPRYQVTQFGKPVTLSCSQTLNHNVMYWYQQKSSQAPKLLFHYYDKDFNNEADTPDNFQSRRPNTSFCFLDIRSPGLGDTAMYLCATSRDVGRNQPQHFGDGTRLSIL.

J is TRBJ1-5 and V is TRBV2, with 9 bases aligning to TRBD1. V was pared by 6 bases and J by 0 bases, with 12 bases of the junction left unmatched. Per germline, CDR1 SNHLY and CDR2 FYNNEI. The CDR3 has 18 amino acids. In DNA form, the CDR3 reads TGTGCCAGCAGGAGAGACAGGGGGAACGGTTATAGCAATCAGCCCCAGCATTTT. Its translation is CASRRDRGNGYSNQPQHF.

This chain joins TRBV28 and TRBJ1-5, with D perhaps TRBD1 (6 bases). Germline CDR1 is MDHEN and CDR2 is SYDVKM. V lost 2 bases and J lost 13, with 9 bases in between. The CDR3 is 11 amino acids. CDR3 in DNA: TGTGCCAGCAGTTTAAAAGGGGGTCAGCATTTT. Protein: CASSLKGGQHF.

The chain recombines TRBV6-5 with TRBJ2-7; D call uncertain. Trimming took 6 bases from V and 1 from J, leaving 4 bases between them. Germline-derived CDR1 and CDR2 are MNHEY and SVGAGI. This CDR3 is built from 11 residues. The CDR3 sequence is CASRQSYEQYF. The CDR3, as DNA: TGTGCCAGCAGACAGTCCTACGAGCAGTACTTC.

This clone was seen just once. V usage is TRBV14 and J usage is TRBJ2-1; TRBD2 matches at 11 bases. The CDR3 extends over 19 amino acids. V gave up 4 bases and J gave up 2 bases; unmatched junction bases: 13. Germline V gene sequence: CDR1 SGHDN, CDR2 FVKESK. The CDR3 sequence: CASSPRVAGGPRTYNEQFF. The CDR3 nucleotides are TGTGCCAGCAGCCCGAGAGTAGCGGGAGGGCCCCGGACCTACAATGAGCAGTTCTTC.

V is TRBV15 and J is TRBJ2-7; D not certain. Germline V gene data show CDR1 as LNHNV and CDR2 as YYDKDF (reference sequence). This CDR3 region has 13 residues. Trimming pared 0 bases from V and 6 bases from J, leaving 9 bases between. CDR3 sequence: CATSRESVGEQYF. CDR3 in DNA: TGTGCCACCAGCAGAGAGAGCGTCGGCGAGCAGTACTTC.

The V gene is TRBV5-6, the J gene TRBJ2-6; 9 bases agree with TRBD1. Germline CDR1 is SGHDT and CDR2 is YYEEEE. CDR3 size: 16 residues. The ends lost 4 bases at V and 4 bases at J; junction bases unmatched: 6. The CDR3 bases are TGTGCCAGCAGCGCGGGACAGGGAGTAGGGGCCAACGTCCTGACTTTC. Translating gives CASSAGQGVGANVLTF. Supplemented by reference TRBV5-6 and TRBJ2-6, the full variable domain reads DAGVTQSPTHLIKTRGQQVTLRCSPKSGHDTVSWYQQALGQGPQFIFQYYEEEERQRGNFPDRFSGHQFPNYSSELNVNALLLGDSALYLCASSAGQGVGANVLTFGAGSRLTVL.

This rearrangement joins TRBV13 to TRBJ1-3, with D unresolved. Trimming took off 2 bases at V and 0 bases at J, with 20 bases between the two ends. This CDR3 comprises 19 residues. CDR1 is PRHDT and CDR2 is FYEKMQ in the germline V gene (reference sequence). CDR3 in amino acids: CASSLSAQFPEVSGNTIYF. The CDR3 DNA is TGTGCCAGCAGCTTATCCGCCCAGTTCCCTGAGGTCTCTGGAAACACCATATATTTT. Complete variable domain (other parts from reference TRBV13 and TRBJ1-3): AAGVIQSPRHLIKEKRETATLKCYPIPRHDTVYWYQQGPGQDPQFLISFYEKMQSDKGSIPDRFSAQQFSDYHSELNMSSLELGDSALYFCASSLSAQFPEVSGNTIYFGEGSWLTVV.

In DNA, the CDR3 is TGTGCCAGCAGCCCCAGAGGGACAGGGGGCTTCGGGAGGGGCACCGGGGAGCTGTTTTTT. Amino acid sequence: CASSPRGTGGFGRGTGELFF. The chain has TRBV28 and TRBJ2-2; 12 bases agree with TRBD1. V lost 6 bases and J lost 4; bases outside the gene matches: 18. The CDR3 consists of 20 residues. Germline-derived CDR1 and CDR2 are MDHEN and SYDVKM.

The chain has TRBV9 and TRBJ2-1; weak D call: TRBD1 (5 bases). The CDR3 extends over 13 amino acids. Germline CDR1 and CDR2: SGDLS and YYNGEE. Trimming took 4 bases from V and 8 from J, leaving 13 bases between them. CDR3 in DNA: TGTGCCAGCAGCCCCCAGGGCTTACATGAGCAGTTCTTC. Protein: CASSPQGLHEQFF.

The genes are TRBV27 and TRBJ2-2; unclear D gene. Germline V CDR1 and CDR2: MNHEY, SMNVEV (reference sequence). V was trimmed by 3 bases and J by 1 base, leaving 9 bases between them. The CDR3 totals 15 residues. CDR3 sequence reads: CASSFAGLNTGELFF. CDR3 nucleotide sequence: TGTGCCAGCAGTTTTGCTGGGCTGAACACCGGGGAGCTGTTTTTT.

The chain couples TRBV9 to TRBJ2-3, with D hard to call. V lost 0 bases and J 0 bases, leaving 8 bases between the germline ends. The germline V gene has CDR1 SGDLS and CDR2 YYNGEE. The CDR3 is made up of 15 amino acids. Here the CDR3 reads CASSVAQTSTDTQYF. CDR3 bases: TGTGCCAGCAGCGTAGCCCAGACTAGCACAGATACGCAGTATTTT.

The rearrangement links TRBV19 to TRBJ2-7; 8 bases line up with TRBD2. The germline V gene encodes CDR1 LNHDA and CDR2 SQIVND (reference sequence). Unmatched junction bases numbered 15, after V lost 0 bases and J lost 2 bases. CDR3 length equals 19 residues. The CDR3 nucleotides read TGTGCCAGTAGTATAGACTATCCTCGCGAGGGACTAGTCCCCTACGAGCAGTACTTC. It yields the protein CASSIDYPREGLVPYEQYF.

This chain connects TRBV19 to TRBJ1-1, with D hard to call. With 6 bases removed from V and 9 bases from J, the gap between germline ends came to 11 bases. This CDR3 comprises 11 residues. Germline values: CDR1 LNHDA, CDR2 SQIVND (reference sequence). CDR3 nucleotides: TGTGCCAGTAGCTCCGGGAGGAAAGCTTTCTTT. Encoded protein: CASSSGRKAFF.